This TCR beta chain was identified during a study of cytomegalovirus exposure and HLA in healthy donors. Vbeta (60) and Jbeta (13) primers were used in the PCR. TCRdb's copy holds only in-frame clones and misses some; the assay was immunoSEQ multiplex PCR. Here the sample spans roughly 150,000 clones, 82% being singletons. This clone showed up just once. V dropped 6 bases and J dropped 2 bases, with 14 bases sitting between them. CDR1 is MNHEY, CDR2 SMNVEV, per germline (reference sequence). This CDR3 has 14 residues. The chain links TRBV27 to TRBJ2-7, with D perhaps TRBD2 (5 bases). The TCR was taken from a girl between 10 and 17 years old in good health and CMV-seropositive. Sequencing used PBMCs. The chain's CDR3 is CASSQSGIPYEQYF. CDR3 coding DNA: TGTGCCAGCAGCCAATCCGGGATTCCCTACGAGCAGTACTTC.